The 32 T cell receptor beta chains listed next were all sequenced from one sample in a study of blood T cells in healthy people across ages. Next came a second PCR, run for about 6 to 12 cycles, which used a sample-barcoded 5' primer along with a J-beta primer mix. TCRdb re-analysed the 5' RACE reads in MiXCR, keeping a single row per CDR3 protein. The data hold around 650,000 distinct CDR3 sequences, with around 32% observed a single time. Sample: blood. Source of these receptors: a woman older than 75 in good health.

CDR3 sequence: CASSVGPDLNTEAFF. DNA for the CDR3: TGTGCCAGCAGCGTAGGGCCGGACTTGAACACTGAAGCTTTCTTT. The V gene is TRBV9, the J gene TRBJ1-1; D not resolved. The V gene's germline CDR1 is SGDLS and CDR2 YYNGEE. The V gene lost 0 bases and the J gene lost 0 bases, with 9 bases spanning the gap. CDR3 length equals 15 residues. Drawing the rest from reference TRBV9 and TRBJ1-1, the complete variable domain is DSGVTQTPKHLITATGQRVTLRCSPRSGDLSVYWYQQSLDQGLQFLIQYYNGEERAKGNILERFSAQQFPDLHSELNLSSLELGDSALYFCASSVGPDLNTEAFFGQGTRLTVV.

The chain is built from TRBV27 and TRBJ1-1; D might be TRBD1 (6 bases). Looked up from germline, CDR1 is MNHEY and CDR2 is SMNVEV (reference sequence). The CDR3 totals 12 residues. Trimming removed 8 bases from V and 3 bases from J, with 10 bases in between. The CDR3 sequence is CASGKGDTEAFF. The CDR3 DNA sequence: TGTGCCAGCGGAAAGGGGGACACTGAAGCTTTCTTT.

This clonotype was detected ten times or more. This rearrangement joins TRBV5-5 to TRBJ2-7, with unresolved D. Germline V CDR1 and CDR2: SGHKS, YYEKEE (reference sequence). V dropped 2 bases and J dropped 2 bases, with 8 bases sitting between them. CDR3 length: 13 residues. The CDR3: CASSLGLTYEQYF. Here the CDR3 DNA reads TGTGCCAGCAGCTTAGGGCTAACCTACGAGCAGTACTTC.

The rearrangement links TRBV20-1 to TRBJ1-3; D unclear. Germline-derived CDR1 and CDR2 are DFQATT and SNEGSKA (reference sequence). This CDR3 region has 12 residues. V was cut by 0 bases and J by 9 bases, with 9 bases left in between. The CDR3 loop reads CSAREGGGTIYF. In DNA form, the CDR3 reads TGCAGTGCTAGAGAGGGTGGCGGCACCATATATTTT.

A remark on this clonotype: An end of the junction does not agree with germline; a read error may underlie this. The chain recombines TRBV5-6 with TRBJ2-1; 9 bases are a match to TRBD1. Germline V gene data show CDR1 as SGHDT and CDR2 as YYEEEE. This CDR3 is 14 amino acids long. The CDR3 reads CASTTGGLRETQFF. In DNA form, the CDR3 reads TGCGCCAGCACCACAGGGGGCCTTCGGGAGACCCAGTTCTTC.

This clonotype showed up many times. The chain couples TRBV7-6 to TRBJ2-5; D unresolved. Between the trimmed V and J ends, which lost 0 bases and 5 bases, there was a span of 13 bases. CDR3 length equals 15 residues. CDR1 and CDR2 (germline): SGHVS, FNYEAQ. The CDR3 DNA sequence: TGTGCCAGCAGCTTAGCGTCGAGTTGGGGTGAGACCCAGTACTTC. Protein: CASSLASSWGETQYF.

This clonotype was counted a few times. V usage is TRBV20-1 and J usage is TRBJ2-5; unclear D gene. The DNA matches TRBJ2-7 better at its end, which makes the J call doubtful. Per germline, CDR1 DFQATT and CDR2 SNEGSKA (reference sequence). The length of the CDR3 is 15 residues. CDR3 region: CSARDPQTRPYEQYF. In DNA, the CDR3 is TGCAGTGCTAGAGATCCCCAGACAAGACCCTACGAGCAGTACTTC.

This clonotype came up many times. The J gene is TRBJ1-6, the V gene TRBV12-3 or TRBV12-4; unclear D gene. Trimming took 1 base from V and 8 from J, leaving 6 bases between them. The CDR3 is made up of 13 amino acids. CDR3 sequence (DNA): TGTGCCAGCAGTTTAGGAGGAGATTCACCCCTCCACTTT. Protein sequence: CASSLGGDSPLHF.

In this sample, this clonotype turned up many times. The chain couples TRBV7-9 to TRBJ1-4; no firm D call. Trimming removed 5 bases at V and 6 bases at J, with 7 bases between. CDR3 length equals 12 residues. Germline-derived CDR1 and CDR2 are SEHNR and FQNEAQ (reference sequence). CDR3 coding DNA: TGTGCCAGCAGCAACCGGGATGAAAAACTGTTTTTT. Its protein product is CASSNRDEKLFF. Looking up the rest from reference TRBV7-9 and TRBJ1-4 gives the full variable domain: DTGVSQNPRHKITKRGQNVTFRCDPISEHNRLYWYRQTLGQGPEFLTYFQNEAQLEKSRLLSDRFSAERPKGSFSTLEIQRTEQGDSAMYLCASSNRDEKLFFGSGTQLSVL.

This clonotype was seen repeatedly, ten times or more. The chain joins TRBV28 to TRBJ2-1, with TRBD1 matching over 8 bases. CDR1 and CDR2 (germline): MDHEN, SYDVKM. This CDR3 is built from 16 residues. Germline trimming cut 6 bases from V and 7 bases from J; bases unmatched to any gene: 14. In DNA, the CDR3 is TGTGCCAGCAGACCTTGGACAGGGACCGGACCTAATGAGCAGTTCTTC. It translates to CASRPWTGTGPNEQFF.

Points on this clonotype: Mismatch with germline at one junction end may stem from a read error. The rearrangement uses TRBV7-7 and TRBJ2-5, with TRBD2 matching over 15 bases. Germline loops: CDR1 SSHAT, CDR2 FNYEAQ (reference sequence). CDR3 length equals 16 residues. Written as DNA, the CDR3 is TGTGCCAGCAGCCGTGGACTAGCGGGGGGGCAAGAGACCCGGTACTTC. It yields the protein CASSRGLAGGQETRYF.

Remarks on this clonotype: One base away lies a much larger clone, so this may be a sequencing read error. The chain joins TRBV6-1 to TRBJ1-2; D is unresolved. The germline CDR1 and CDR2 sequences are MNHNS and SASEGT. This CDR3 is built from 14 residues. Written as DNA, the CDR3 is TGTGCCAGCAGGGAAGCGGGAGGGTTCTATGGCTACACCTTC. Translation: CASREAGGFYGYTF.

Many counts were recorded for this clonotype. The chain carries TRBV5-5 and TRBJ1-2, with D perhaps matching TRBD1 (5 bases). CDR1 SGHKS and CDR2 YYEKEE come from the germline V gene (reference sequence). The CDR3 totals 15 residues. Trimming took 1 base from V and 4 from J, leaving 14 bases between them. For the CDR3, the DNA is TGTGCCAGCAGCTTGAGAGGGGCGATGGGCTATGGCTACACCTTC. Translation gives CASSLRGAMGYGYTF. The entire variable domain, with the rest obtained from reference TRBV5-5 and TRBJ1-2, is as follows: DAGVTQSPTHLIKTRGQQVTLRCSPISGHKSVSWYQQVLGQGPQFIFQYYEKEERGRGNFPDRFSARQFPNYSSELNVNALLLGDSALYLCASSLRGAMGYGYTFGSGTRLTVV.

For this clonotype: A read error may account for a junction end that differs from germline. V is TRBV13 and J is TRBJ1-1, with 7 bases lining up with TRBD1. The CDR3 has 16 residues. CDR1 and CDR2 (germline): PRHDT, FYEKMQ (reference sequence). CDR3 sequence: CVSTTEGTDLNTEAFF. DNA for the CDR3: TGTGTCAGCACCACCGAGGGGACAGACTTGAACACTGAAGCTTTCTTT.

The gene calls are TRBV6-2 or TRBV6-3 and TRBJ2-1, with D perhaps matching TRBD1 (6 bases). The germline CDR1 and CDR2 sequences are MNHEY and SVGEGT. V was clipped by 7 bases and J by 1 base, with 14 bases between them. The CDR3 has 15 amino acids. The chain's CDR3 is CASTPTRGSYNEQFF. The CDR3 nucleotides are TGTGCCAGCACCCCCACGAGGGGGTCCTACAATGAGCAGTTCTTC.

For the CDR3, the DNA is TGTGCCAGCAGCTTAGGGGACAGGGCCCTCCAGGAGACCCAGTTCTTC. Protein sequence: CASSLGDRALQETQFF. This rearrangement joins TRBV7-3 to TRBJ2-5, with 9 positions matching TRBD1. The tail of the sequence fits TRBJ2-1 better, so the J call may be wrong. CDR3 length equals 16 residues. Germline V lookup: CDR1 SGHTA, CDR2 FQGTGA.

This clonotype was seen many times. CDR3 in DNA: TGTGCCAGCGCAGTACTGGCGGGGGAAGAGCAGTTCTTC. Translating it yields CASAVLAGEEQFF. The rearrangement links TRBV6-4 to TRBJ2-1; TRBD2 matches 7 bases. J was trimmed by 10 bases and V by 8 bases; bases with no gene match: 11. The CDR3 is 13 amino acids. Germline V lookup: CDR1 MRHNA, CDR2 SNTAGT.

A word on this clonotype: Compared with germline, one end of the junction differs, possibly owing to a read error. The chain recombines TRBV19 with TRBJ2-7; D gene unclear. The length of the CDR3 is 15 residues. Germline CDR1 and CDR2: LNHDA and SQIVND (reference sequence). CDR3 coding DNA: TGTGCCAGTAGTTTCGCAGACGTCAGCTCCTGCGAGCGGTACTTC. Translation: CASSFADVSSCERYF.

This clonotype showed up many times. CDR3 in amino acids: CASSLVGGPGYGYTF. The CDR3 coding sequence is TGTGCCAGCAGCTTGGTCGGGGGGCCCGGTTATGGCTACACCTTC. The J gene is TRBJ1-2, the V gene TRBV5-6, with D perhaps matching TRBD1 (6 bases). CDR3 length: 15 amino acids. The V and J ends lost 0 bases and 5 bases respectively, with 14 bases between them. CDR1 and CDR2 (germline): SGHDT, YYEEEE.

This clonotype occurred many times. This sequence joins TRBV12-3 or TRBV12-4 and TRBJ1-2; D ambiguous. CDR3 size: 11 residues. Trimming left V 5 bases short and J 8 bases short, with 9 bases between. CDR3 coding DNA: TGTGCCAGCAGTCAAGGGAGCGGCTACACCTTC. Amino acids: CASSQGSGYTF.

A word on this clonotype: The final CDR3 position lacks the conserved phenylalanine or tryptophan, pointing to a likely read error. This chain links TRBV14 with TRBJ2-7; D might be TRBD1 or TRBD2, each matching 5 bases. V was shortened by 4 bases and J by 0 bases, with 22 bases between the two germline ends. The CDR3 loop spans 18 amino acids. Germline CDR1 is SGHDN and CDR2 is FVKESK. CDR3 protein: CASSPTIGATVSSYEQYY. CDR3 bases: TGTGCCAGCAGCCCAACTATCGGGGCAACCGTTAGCTCCTACGAGCAGTACTAC.

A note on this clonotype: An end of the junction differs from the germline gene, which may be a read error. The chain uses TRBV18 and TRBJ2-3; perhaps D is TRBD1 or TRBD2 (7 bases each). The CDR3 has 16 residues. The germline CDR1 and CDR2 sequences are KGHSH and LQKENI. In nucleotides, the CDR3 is TGTGCCAGCTCACGACGACAGGGAGGGGGGACAGATACGCCGTATTTT. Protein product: CASSRRQGGGTDTPYF.

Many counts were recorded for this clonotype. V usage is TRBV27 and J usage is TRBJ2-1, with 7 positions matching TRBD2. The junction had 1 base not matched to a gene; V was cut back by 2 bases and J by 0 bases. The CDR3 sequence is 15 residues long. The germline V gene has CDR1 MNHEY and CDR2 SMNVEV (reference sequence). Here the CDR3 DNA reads TGTGCCAGCAGTTTACGGGGGGTCTCCTACAATGAGCAGTTCTTC. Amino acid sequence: CASSLRGVSYNEQFF.

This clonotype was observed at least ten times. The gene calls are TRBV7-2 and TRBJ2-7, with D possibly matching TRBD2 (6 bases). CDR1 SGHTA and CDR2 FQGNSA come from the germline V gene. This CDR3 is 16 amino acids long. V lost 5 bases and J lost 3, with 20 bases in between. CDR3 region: CASSPFSVPGVYEQYF. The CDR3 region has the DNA TGTGCCAGCAGCCCCTTTTCGGTCCCGGGGGTCTACGAGCAGTACTTC. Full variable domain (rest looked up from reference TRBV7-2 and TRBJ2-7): GAGVSQSPSNKVTEKGKDVELRCDPISGHTALYWYRQSLGQGLEFLIYFQGNSAPDKSGLPSDRFSAERTGGSVSTLTIQRTQQEDSAVYLCASSPFSVPGVYEQYFGPGTRLTVT.

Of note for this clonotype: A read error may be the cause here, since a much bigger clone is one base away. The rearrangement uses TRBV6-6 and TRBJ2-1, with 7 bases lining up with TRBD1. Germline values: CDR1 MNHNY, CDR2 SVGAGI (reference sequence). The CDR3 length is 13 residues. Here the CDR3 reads CVSRDSAYNEQFF. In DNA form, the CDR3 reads TGTGTCAGCCGGGACAGCGCCTACAATGAGCAGTTCTTC.

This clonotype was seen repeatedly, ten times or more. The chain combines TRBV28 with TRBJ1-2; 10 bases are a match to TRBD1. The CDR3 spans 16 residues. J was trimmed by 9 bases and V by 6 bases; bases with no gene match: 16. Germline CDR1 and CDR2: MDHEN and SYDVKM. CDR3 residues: CASRYGTGVRRTRYTF. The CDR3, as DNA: TGTGCCAGCAGATATGGGACAGGGGTGCGCCGAACGCGCTACACCTTC.

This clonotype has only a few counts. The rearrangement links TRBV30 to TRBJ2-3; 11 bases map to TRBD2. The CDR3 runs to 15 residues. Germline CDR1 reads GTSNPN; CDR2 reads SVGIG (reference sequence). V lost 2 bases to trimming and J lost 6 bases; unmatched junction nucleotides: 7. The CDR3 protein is CAWSRLAGGRDTQYF. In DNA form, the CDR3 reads TGTGCCTGGAGTCGTCTAGCGGGGGGACGCGATACGCAGTATTTT.

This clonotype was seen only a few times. The CDR3 sequence: CASSYHTGSSNQPQHF. CDR3 bases: TGTGCCAGCAGCTACCACACAGGGAGTAGCAATCAGCCCCAGCATTTT. The chain is built from TRBV7-9 and TRBJ1-5; D is perhaps TRBD1 (6 bases). Germline loops: CDR1 SEHNR, CDR2 FQNEAQ (reference sequence). The V end lost 4 bases, the J end lost 0 bases, and 13 bases lay between the germline ends. The CDR3 runs to 16 residues.

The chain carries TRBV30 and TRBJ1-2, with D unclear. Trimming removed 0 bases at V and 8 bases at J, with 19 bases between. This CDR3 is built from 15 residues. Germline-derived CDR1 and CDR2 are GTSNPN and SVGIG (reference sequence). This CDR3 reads CAWSVLPLRPSGYTF. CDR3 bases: TGTGCCTGGAGTGTACTCCCCCTGAGGCCTTCGGGCTACACCTTC.

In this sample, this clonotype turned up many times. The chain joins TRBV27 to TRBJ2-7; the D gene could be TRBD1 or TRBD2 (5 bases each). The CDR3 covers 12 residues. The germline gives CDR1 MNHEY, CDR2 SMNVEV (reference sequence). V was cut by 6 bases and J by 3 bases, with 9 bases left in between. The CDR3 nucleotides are TGTGCCAGCAGGGGGGTTTACTACGAGCAGTACTTC. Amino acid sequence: CASRGVYYEQYF.

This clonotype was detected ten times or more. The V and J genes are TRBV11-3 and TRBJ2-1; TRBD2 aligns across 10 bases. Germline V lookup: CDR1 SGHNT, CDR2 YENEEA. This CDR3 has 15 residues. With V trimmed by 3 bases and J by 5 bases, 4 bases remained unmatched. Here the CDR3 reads CASSFASGGNNEQFF. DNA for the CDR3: TGTGCCAGCAGCTTCGCTAGCGGGGGCAACAATGAGCAGTTCTTC.

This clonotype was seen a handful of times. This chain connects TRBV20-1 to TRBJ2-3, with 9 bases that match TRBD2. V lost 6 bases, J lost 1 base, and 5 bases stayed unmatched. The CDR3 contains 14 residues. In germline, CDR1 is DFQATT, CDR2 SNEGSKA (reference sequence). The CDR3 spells CSAVSGGRTDTQYF. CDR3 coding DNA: TGCAGTGCCGTTAGCGGGGGCCGCACAGATACGCAGTATTTT.